These 23 T cell receptor beta chains were sequenced from one sample in a study of blood T cell repertoires in COVID-19. Repertoires were generated with immunoSEQ multiplex PCR, while TCRdb's copy carries only in-frame clones and drops some. This sample has under 300,000 clones, with around 90% found just once. Sequenced material: peripheral blood. The receptors stem from a woman aged 60-70 years with COVID-19, enrolled during active disease.

V gene TRBV25-1 combines with J gene TRBJ2-7, with 11 bases fitting TRBD1. The CDR3 has 18 amino acids. With 5 bases clipped from V and 4 bases from J, the junction kept 16 bases outside the gene matches. CDR1 MGHDK and CDR2 SYGVNS come from the germline V gene. The CDR3 sequence: CASSPAGTGGFLGYEQYF. The CDR3 DNA reads as TGTGCCAGCAGTCCTGCAGGGACAGGGGGGTTCTTAGGTTACGAGCAGTACTTC.

This rearrangement joins TRBV11-2 to TRBJ2-2; 12 bases map to TRBD2. The V gene end was trimmed by 5 bases and the J gene end by 5 bases; junction bases not matched to a gene: 3. Germline CDR1 SGHAT, CDR2 FQNNGV. CDR3 length equals 15 residues. CDR3 sequence (DNA): TGTGCCAGCAGCCCCGGACTAGCGGGGACCGGGGAGCTGTTTTTT. It is translated as CASSPGLAGTGELFF.

The chain carries TRBV5-1 and TRBJ2-7; no firm D call. V was cut by 4 bases and J by 2 bases, with 7 bases left in between. Per the germline V gene, CDR1 is SGHRS and CDR2 is YFSETQ. The CDR3 runs to 12 residues. For the CDR3, the DNA is TGCGCCAGCAGCATAGATACCTACGAGCAGTACTTC. Translated: CASSIDTYEQYF.

The J gene is TRBJ1-1, the V gene TRBV6-5; D gene ambiguous. Looked up from germline, CDR1 is MNHEY and CDR2 is SVGAGI. This CDR3 has 15 amino acids. Trimming cost V 2 bases and J 5 bases, with 15 bases left between them. The DNA of the CDR3 is TGTGCCAGCAGTTACCCAAAGAGGGTAGGGACTGAAGCTTTCTTT. Its protein is CASSYPKRVGTEAFF.

DNA of the CDR3: TGTGCCAGCAGCCGAGGCGGTTACCAAGAGACCCAGTACTTC. Its protein is CASSRGGYQETQYF. The genes are TRBV6-2 or TRBV6-3 and TRBJ2-5; D gene uncertain. This CDR3 comprises 14 residues. Trimming removed 6 bases at V and 0 bases at J, with 11 bases between. Germline CDR1 and CDR2: MNHEY and SVGEGT.

The V call is TRBV7-2, the J call TRBJ2-7, with 11 bases lining up with TRBD2. This CDR3 has 16 amino acids. The V gene's germline CDR1 is SGHTA and CDR2 FQGNSA. Trimming removed 5 bases from V and 6 bases from J; junction bases left unmatched: 12. The CDR3 sequence is CASSTTGTSGFSEQYF. DNA of the CDR3: TGTGCCAGCAGCACGACCGGGACTAGCGGCTTCAGCGAGCAGTACTTC.

This clone is a singleton in its sample. The chain uses TRBV7-9 and TRBJ2-7; TRBD2 might be the D (6 bases). The V end was cut by 5 bases, the J end by 1 base, with 9 bases between. Germline V gene sequence: CDR1 SEHNR, CDR2 FQNEAQ (reference sequence). The CDR3 consists of 13 residues. The CDR3 DNA reads as TGTGCCAGCAGCCGGCGGGAATCCTACGAGCAGTACTTC. It codes for CASSRRESYEQYF. Full variable domain (remainder filled in from reference TRBV7-9 and TRBJ2-7): DTGVSQNPRHKITKRGQNVTFRCDPISEHNRLYWYRQTLGQGPEFLTYFQNEAQLEKSRLLSDRFSAERPKGSFSTLEIQRTEQGDSAMYLCASSRRESYEQYFGPGTRLTVT.

The chain is built from TRBV7-2 and TRBJ2-6, with D possibly TRBD1 on 5 matching bases. V was pared by 5 bases and J by 4 bases, with 12 bases between. Germline lookup yields CDR1 SGHTA and CDR2 FQGNSA. The CDR3 has 15 residues. The CDR3 reads CASSVDSRGANVLTF. CDR3 in DNA: TGTGCCAGCAGCGTCGACAGCCGGGGGGCCAACGTCCTGACTTTC.

This clone was counted once. V usage is TRBV24-1 and J usage is TRBJ2-7; possibly TRBD2 for D (6 bases). This CDR3 has 15 amino acids. Trimming left V 9 bases short and J 2 bases short, with 19 bases between. Germline V gives CDR1 KGHDR, CDR2 SFDVKD. This chain's CDR3 is CATPSLAGPTYEQYF. CDR3 bases: TGTGCCACCCCCTCCTTGGCGGGGCCTACCTACGAGCAGTACTTC.

The chain carries TRBV27 and TRBJ1-5; TRBD1 matches 12 bases. The junction had 6 bases not matched to a gene; V was cut back by 2 bases and J by 4 bases. The germline V gene encodes CDR1 MNHEY and CDR2 SMNVEV (reference sequence). The CDR3 has 17 residues. CDR3 coding DNA: TGTGCCAGCAGTTTAGGGACAGGGGGCTATGGAAATCAGCCCCAGCATTTT. This gives the protein CASSLGTGGYGNQPQHF.

J is TRBJ1-5 and V is TRBV5-6, with D perhaps matching TRBD1 (5 bases). The CDR3 covers 13 residues. Germline-derived CDR1 and CDR2 are SGHDT and YYEEEE. V gave up 2 bases and J gave up 5 bases, with 8 bases separating them. CDR3 residues: CASSLGGDQPQHF. DNA for the CDR3: TGTGCCAGCAGCTTAGGAGGGGATCAGCCCCAGCATTTT.

CDR3 bases: TGTGCCAGCAACCCTAGCGGGGACGGTAGGGATACGCAGTATTTT. Residues: CASNPSGDGRDTQYF. J is TRBJ2-3 and V is TRBV9; 9 bases are shared with TRBD2. The V and J ends lost 6 bases and 6 bases, in that order; junction bases with no gene match: 11. CDR3 length equals 15 residues. Per the germline V gene, CDR1 is SGDLS and CDR2 is YYNGEE.

V gene TRBV30 combines with J gene TRBJ1-4; 7 bases are a match to TRBD1. Per the germline V gene, CDR1 is GTSNPN and CDR2 is SVGIG (reference sequence). V was clipped by 2 bases and J by 3 bases; unmatched bases: 3. The CDR3 length is 14 residues. The CDR3 sequence: CAWSIGTANEKLFF. CDR3 DNA sequence: TGTGCCTGGAGTATCGGGACAGCTAATGAAAAACTGTTTTTT.

This clone was counted a single time. The CDR3 loop is CASSQEKGQGAIIYGYTF. CDR3 DNA: TGTGCCAGCAGCCAAGAGAAGGGACAGGGAGCAATAATCTATGGCTACACCTTC. The chain carries TRBV4-2 and TRBJ1-2; 9 bases fit TRBD1. V was clipped by 0 bases and J by 4 bases; unmatched bases: 12. From germline, CDR1 is LGHNA and CDR2 YNFKEQ. This CDR3 is built from 18 residues.

This rearrangement joins TRBV4-3 to TRBJ2-7, with D maybe TRBD2 (6 bases). CDR1 is LGHNA, CDR2 YSLEER, per germline. The CDR3 is made up of 15 amino acids. V was pared by 0 bases and J by 6 bases, with 15 bases between. The CDR3 reads CASSQEVNRGFEQYF. CDR3 DNA sequence: TGCGCCAGCAGCCAAGAGGTCAACCGGGGGTTCGAGCAGTACTTC.

On this clone: At the DNA level, this CDR3 is encoded by other sequences in the same sample as well. The rearrangement uses TRBV5-1 and TRBJ2-3, with 7 bases aligning to TRBD1. Germline CDR1 and CDR2: SGHRS and YFSETQ. The CDR3 is 14 amino acids. V was pared by 2 bases and J by 3 bases, with 3 bases of the junction left unmatched. The CDR3 here is CASSLEQGTDTQYF. The CDR3 nucleotides read TGCGCCAGCAGCTTAGAACAGGGGACAGATACGCAGTATTTT.

The chain carries TRBV18 and TRBJ1-2; TRBD1 agrees at 7 bases. Germline CDR1 and CDR2: KGHSH and LQKENI. Losses at the gene ends were 3 bases for V and 8 bases for J; bases not matched to a gene: 6. The CDR3 loop spans 13 amino acids. The DNA of the CDR3 is TGTGCCAGCTCACCGGGACAGTCTATCGGCTACACCTTC. Its translation: CASSPGQSIGYTF.

The gene calls are TRBV4-1 and TRBJ1-5, with D uncertain. Germline CDR1 MGHRA, CDR2 YSYEKL. The length of the CDR3 is 15 residues. Trimming took off 1 base at V and 7 bases at J, with 14 bases between the two ends. The CDR3 reads CASSQGGLTGQPQHF. DNA for the CDR3: TGCGCCAGCAGCCAAGGAGGGTTGACGGGCCAGCCCCAGCATTTT.

The rearrangement links TRBV5-8 to TRBJ2-2, with D possibly TRBD2 on 7 matching bases. The V gene's germline CDR1 is SGHTS and CDR2 YDEGEE. Trimming left V 4 bases short and J 3 bases short, with 16 bases between. The CDR3 has 16 residues. The CDR3 sequence is CASSLRGGGHTGELFF. For the CDR3, the DNA is TGTGCCAGCAGCCTGCGAGGGGGGGGGCACACCGGGGAGCTGTTTTTT. Using reference TRBV5-8 and TRBJ2-2 for the parts outside the CDR3, the full variable domain is EAGVTQSPTHLIKTRGQQATLRCSPISGHTSVYWYQQALGLGLQFLLWYDEGEERNRGNFPPRFSGRQFPNYSSELNVNALELEDSALYLCASSLRGGGHTGELFFGEGSRLTVL.

This clone was counted once. This chain joins TRBV6-5 and TRBJ2-5; TRBD2 agrees at 14 bases. Unmatched junction bases numbered 2, after V lost 8 bases and J lost 0 bases. The CDR3 loop spans 15 amino acids. From germline, CDR1 is MNHEY and CDR2 SVGAGI. For the CDR3, the DNA is TGTGCCAGCCGGACTAGCGGGGGGTACCAAGAGACCCAGTACTTC. It yields the protein CASRTSGGYQETQYF.

Notes on this clone: Different DNA sequences within this sample yield the same CDR3. The CDR3 sequence: CASSLGQGANTEAFF. The CDR3 DNA sequence: TGTGCCAGCAGCTTAGGACAGGGGGCGAACACTGAAGCTTTCTTT. V gene TRBV7-9 combines with J gene TRBJ1-1, with 10 bases aligning to TRBD1. The CDR3 is made up of 15 amino acids. In germline, CDR1 is SEHNR, CDR2 FQNEAQ (reference sequence). V lost 1 base and J lost 1; bases outside the gene matches: 0.

The chain is built from TRBV15 and TRBJ1-1; D is perhaps TRBD1 (6 bases). With 0 bases removed from V and 6 bases from J, the gap between germline ends came to 14 bases. This CDR3 region has 15 residues. Germline CDR1 reads LNHNV; CDR2 reads YYDKDF (reference sequence). Here the CDR3 reads CATSRDIPGVSEAFF. Written as DNA, the CDR3 is TGTGCCACCAGCAGAGACATCCCAGGGGTGTCTGAAGCTTTCTTT.

This chain's CDR3 is CASSRGQGLVTQYF. CDR3 nucleotides: TGTGCCAGCAGCCGAGGGCAAGGATTAGTTACCCAGTACTTC. The rearrangement links TRBV6-2 or TRBV6-3 to TRBJ2-5; D might be TRBD2 (5 bases). The CDR3 runs to 14 residues. The germline V gene encodes CDR1 MNHEY and CDR2 SVGEGT. Deletions cut 6 bases from V and 8 bases from J, with 19 bases between.